This is a list of T cell receptor beta chains from one sample in a study of post-analysis software for immune sequencing data. TCRdb analysed the PCR reads with MiXCR anew, one entry per CDR3 protein. The sample holds hundreds of thousands of distinct CDR3 sequences, about 53% seen once. The sequenced material came from blood. The receptor source for this set is a girl between 5 and 17 years old with multiple sclerosis. Each CDR3 is given with its conserved first and last residue. A D gene is named only where the DNA matches it firmly. Expanded clones get a size class; other rows say once, few or many, or leave the size out.

V	size	J	D	CDR3	DNA
TRBV29-1	-	TRBJ2-1	TRBD2	CSVQTSGSSSSYNEQFF	TGCAGCGTCCAGACTAGCGGGAGCTCGAGCTCCTACAATGAGCAGTTCTTC
TRBV20-1	-	TRBJ2-5	TRBD2	CSAGQAGGYETQYF	TGCAGTGCTGGCCAAGCGGGAGGGTATGAGACCCAGTACTTC
TRBV7-8	-	TRBJ2-1	TRBD2	CASSPWLAGNFNEQFF	TGTGCCAGCAGTCCGTGGTTAGCGGGAAATTTCAATGAGCAGTTCTTC
TRBV4-1	-	TRBJ2-3	-	CASSVIQGGTADTQYF	TGCGCCAGCAGCGTAATACAGGGGGGGACCGCAGATACGCAGTATTTT
TRBV24-1	-	TRBJ2-1	-	CATSDWKNEQFF	TGTGCCACCAGTGATTGGAAGAATGAGCAGTTCTTC
TRBV6-5	few	TRBJ2-3	TRBD2	CASSERELYTDTQYF	TGTGCCAGCAGTGAGCGGGAGCTCTACACAGATACGCAGTATTTT
TRBV27	-	TRBJ1-1	-	CASSPRTTAEAFF	TGTGCCAGCAGTCCACGAACGACAGCTGAAGCTTTCTTT
TRBV7-2	-	TRBJ2-7	TRBD2	CASRIQLAGSSYEQYF	TGTGCCAGCAGAATTCAACTAGCGGGGAGCTCCTACGAGCAGTACTTC
TRBV6-4	few	TRBJ2-5	-	CASPGGQRETQYF	TGTGCCAGCCCCGGCGGGCAGAGGGAGACCCAGTACTTC
TRBV9	-	TRBJ2-1	-	CASSVRVYNEQFF	TGTGCCAGCAGCGTAAGGGTATACAATGAGCAGTTCTTC